This T cell receptor (beta chain) comes out of a study of CD8 T cells in ankylosing spondylitis. Whole-study findings and limits: A motif in TCR beta, a set of 8 or 9 highly homologous variants, appeared characteristic of ankylosing spondylitis blood. Those disease-linked clones were CD8+; they were also relatively rare in peripheral blood. Disease-linked clones reportedly concentrated significantly in matched ankylosing spondylitis synovial fluid.

TCRdb re-analysed the 5' RACE reads in MiXCR, keeping a single row per CDR3 protein. This sample has under 300,000 distinct CDR3 sequences, with around 10% found just once. At least ten counts were recorded for this clonotype. Antigen: not known. The trim removed 0 bases at V and 6 bases at J, leaving 1 base unmatched. Germline lookup yields CDR1 DFQATT and CDR2 SNEGSKA (reference sequence). This CDR3 spans 14 amino acids. The source material was blood, either unsorted or a sorted T cell fraction (not recorded which). The receptor was isolated from a male donor with ankylosing spondylitis or in good health (not recorded which). This chain uses TRBV20-1 with TRBJ1-4; TRBD1 aligns across 10 bases. CDR3 sequence (DNA): TGCAGTGCTAGAGAGGGGACAGGGGATGAAAAACTGTTTTTT. Translated, it gives CSAREGTGDEKLFF.